These 22 T cell receptor beta chains originate from one sample sequenced in a study of CDR3 diversity in severe acne. TCRdb independently ran MiXCR on the PCR reads; one entry per CDR3 protein. Among about 97,000 distinct CDR3 sequences, roughly half were seen once, and the ten largest hold around 12%. Sequencing input: blood. The receptors originated from a male donor with acne.

Regarding this clonotype: Being one base from a much bigger clone, this may be a read error. This sequence joins TRBV7-9 and TRBJ2-1, with a possible D match to TRBD1 (5 bases). There are 19 residues in the CDR3. Germline V gene lookup returns CDR1 SEHNR and CDR2 FQNEAQ (reference sequence). The V end lost 4 bases, the J end lost 3 bases, and 25 bases lay between the germline ends. As DNA, the CDR3 is TGTGCCAGCAGCTCTGAGGACAAGGGGCTGGGCAAAAGCTACAATGAGCAGTTCTTC. Translation gives CASSSEDKGLGKSYNEQFF.

With regard to this clonotype: This sequence may be a read error, since a much larger clone differs from it by one base. The CDR3 nucleotides read TGTGCCAGCAGTGACGAAAGCGGGGGCGCAGATACGCAGTATTTT. This gives the protein CASSDESGGADTQYF. The chain links TRBV6-4 to TRBJ2-3, with 8 bases aligning to TRBD2. This CDR3 region has 15 residues. CDR1 and CDR2 from the germline V gene are MRHNA and SNTAGT. Germline trimming cut 2 bases from V and 4 bases from J; bases unmatched to any gene: 5.

On this clonotype: With a much larger clone just one base away, this may be a read error. The chain joins TRBV10-3 to TRBJ2-1; 12 bases map to TRBD2. V was clipped by 6 bases and J by 9 bases; unmatched bases: 9. Germline CDR1 is ENHRY and CDR2 is SYGVKD. This CDR3 contains 15 residues. CDR3 sequence reads: CAIRELAGGIREQFF. In DNA, the CDR3 is TGTGCCATCAGAGAACTAGCGGGAGGTATCCGTGAGCAGTTCTTC.

The chain is built from TRBV7-3 and TRBJ2-5; D unresolved. The J call may not be correct, given that the DNA end is closer to TRBJ2-7. Germline CDR1 SGHTA, CDR2 FQGTGA. CDR3 size: 12 residues. DNA for the CDR3: TGTGCCAGCAGTCCTCCTCGGGCCGAGCAGTACTTC. Translating it yields CASSPPRAEQYF.

The sample holds many counts of this clonotype. This chain connects TRBV20-1 to TRBJ2-7; 7 bases map to TRBD1. CDR1 and CDR2 from the germline V gene are DFQATT and SNEGSKA (reference sequence). The CDR3 runs 13 residues. The J segment lost 3 bases and the V segment lost 6 bases, leaving 8 bases of the junction unmatched. The CDR3 nucleotides read TGCAGTGCGGGACAGTCTGAGAGCTACGAGCAGTACTTC. It is translated as CSAGQSESYEQYF.

The V gene is TRBV7-2, the J gene TRBJ2-7; D gene uncertain. Germline CDR1 is SGHTA and CDR2 is FQGNSA. With 1 base removed from V and 5 bases from J, the gap between germline ends came to 9 bases. The CDR3 sequence is 13 residues long. Written as DNA, the CDR3 is TGTGCCAGCAGCTTAGGGCTTGGGGACGAGCAGTACTTC. Protein product: CASSLGLGDEQYF. Full variable domain (outside the CDR3, taken from reference TRBV7-2 and TRBJ2-7): GAGVSQSPSNKVTEKGKDVELRCDPISGHTALYWYRQSLGQGLEFLIYFQGNSAPDKSGLPSDRFSAERTGGSVSTLTIQRTQQEDSAVYLCASSLGLGDEQYFGPGTRLTVT.

In DNA, the CDR3 is TGTGCCAGCAGCGTAACGGGAGGGTACAATGAGACCCAGTACTTC. As protein: CASSVTGGYNETQYF. V gene TRBV9 combines with J gene TRBJ2-5; 8 positions match TRBD2. The V and J ends lost 1 base and 5 bases, in that order; junction bases with no gene match: 7. Germline values: CDR1 SGDLS, CDR2 YYNGEE. This CDR3 spans 15 amino acids.

This clonotype was counted many times. The chain has TRBV27 and TRBJ2-1; a possible D gene is TRBD2 (6 bases). Trimming removed 1 base from V and 4 bases from J, with 14 bases in between. In germline, CDR1 is MNHEY, CDR2 SMNVEV (reference sequence). CDR3 length: 16 residues. DNA of the CDR3: TGTGCCAGCAGTTTATACGGGGGTATGATTTACAATGAGCAGTTCTTC. It specifies CASSLYGGMIYNEQFF.

This clonotype is medium-sized (0.01 to 0.1%) in the sample. The V gene is TRBV20-1, the J gene TRBJ1-1; D is perhaps TRBD1 (5 bases). The germline gives CDR1 DFQATT, CDR2 SNEGSKA (reference sequence). Deletions cut 3 bases from V and 5 bases from J, with 10 bases between. The CDR3 has 12 residues. The CDR3: CSARSAGTEAFF. As DNA, the CDR3 is TGCAGTGCTAGGTCAGCAGGGACTGAAGCTTTCTTT.

This clonotype appeared many times. The chain carries TRBV5-1 and TRBJ2-1, with 8 positions matching TRBD2. The CDR3 is 15 residues long. The germline V gene has CDR1 SGHRS and CDR2 YFSETQ. Trimming took 0 bases from V and 3 from J; bases not matched to a gene: 2. The CDR3 sequence is CASSLEGTSYNEQFF. CDR3 coding DNA: TGCGCCAGCAGCTTGGAAGGGACTAGCTACAATGAGCAGTTCTTC. The full variable domain, its missing parts supplied by reference TRBV5-1 and TRBJ2-1, is KAGVTQTPRYLIKTRGQQVTLSCSPISGHRSVSWYQQTPGQGLQFLFEYFSETQRNKGNFPGRFSGRQFSNSRSEMNVSTLELGDSALYLCASSLEGTSYNEQFFGPGTRLTVL.

J is TRBJ2-7 and V is TRBV29-1; 7 positions match TRBD2. CDR1 SQVTM and CDR2 ANQGSEA come from the germline V gene. Losses at the gene ends were 3 bases for V and 6 bases for J; bases not matched to a gene: 14. CDR3 length: 15 amino acids. CDR3 region: CSVDRRGRGVFEQYF. CDR3 DNA: TGCAGCGTTGACCGTAGGGGACGGGGGGTATTCGAGCAGTACTTC.

The genes are TRBV10-3 and TRBJ2-5; D perhaps matches TRBD1 (6 bases). V lost 6 bases and J 3 bases, leaving 14 bases between the germline ends. The CDR3 is made up of 14 amino acids. Germline V CDR1 and CDR2: ENHRY, SYGVKD. The CDR3 loop is CAIRPTGDEETQYF. For the CDR3, the DNA is TGTGCCATCAGACCGACAGGAGATGAAGAGACCCAGTACTTC.

The rearrangement links TRBV10-1 to TRBJ2-7, with D possibly TRBD1 on 6 matching bases. This CDR3 is 13 amino acids long. Germline V gene data show CDR1 as WNHNN and CDR2 as SYGVQD (reference sequence). V dropped 6 bases and J dropped 3 bases, with 12 bases sitting between them. The CDR3: CASSKGQFYEQYF. The CDR3 region has the DNA TGCGCCAGCAGCAAAGGACAGTTCTACGAGCAGTACTTC.

This clonotype appeared a single time. The chain employs TRBV19 and TRBJ2-7; perhaps D is TRBD1 or TRBD2 (5 bases each). V was shortened by 2 bases and J by 3 bases, with 11 bases between the two germline ends. CDR3 length: 14 amino acids. Germline CDR1 and CDR2: LNHDA and SQIVND (reference sequence). CDR3: CASSIYKGSYEQYF. CDR3 in DNA: TGTGCCAGTAGTATATATAAGGGGAGCTACGAGCAGTACTTC.

Comment on this clonotype: Since no conserved phenylalanine or tryptophan closes the CDR3, a read error is the likely cause. This chain uses TRBV28 with TRBJ2-2; possible D gene TRBD2, 5 bases. CDR1 and CDR2 (germline): MDHEN, SYDVKM. V lost 10 bases and J lost 4, with 10 bases in between. The CDR3 loop spans 12 amino acids. The DNA of the CDR3 is TGTGCCACCGACCGGGGCACCGGGGAGCTGTTTCTT. Amino acids: CATDRGTGELFL.

This clonotype was counted a few times. This chain connects TRBV10-3 to TRBJ2-2; the match to TRBD2 covers 9 bases. Trimming took 5 bases from V and 1 from J; bases not matched to a gene: 5. Germline CDR1 reads ENHRY; CDR2 reads SYGVKD. CDR3 length: 16 amino acids. In DNA, the CDR3 is TGTGCCATCAGTACTAGCGGGCCCAGGAACACCGGGGAGCTGTTTTTT. It specifies CAISTSGPRNTGELFF.

This clonotype was detected ten times or more. The chain has TRBV5-1 and TRBJ1-2; D might be TRBD1 (5 bases). Trimming pared 4 bases from V and 4 bases from J, leaving 32 bases between. Germline loops: CDR1 SGHRS, CDR2 YFSETQ. This CDR3 is built from 20 residues. CDR3 nucleotide sequence: TGCGCCAGCAGCCCCTATAAGATATCCGGGACCCTCTTGAGCGGCTATGGCTACACCTTC. Its translation: CASSPYKISGTLLSGYGYTF.

This clonotype was detected only a few times. The genes are TRBV28 and TRBJ2-7, with 7 bases fitting TRBD2. The germline gives CDR1 MDHEN, CDR2 SYDVKM. The CDR3 contains 14 residues. V was pared by 8 bases and J by 7 bases, with 14 bases of the junction left unmatched. CDR3 in amino acids: CASSRWLAAWEQYF. The CDR3 bases are TGTGCCAGCTCCAGGTGGCTAGCGGCTTGGGAGCAGTACTTC. The variable domain in full, with the rest retrieved from reference TRBV28 and TRBJ2-7, is DVKVTQSSRYLVKRTGEKVFLECVQDMDHENMFWYRQDPGLGLRLIYFSYDVKMKEKGDIPEGYSVSREKKERFSLILESASTNQTSMYLCASSRWLAAWEQYFGPGTRLTVT.

As for this clonotype: One end of the junction fails to match germline, which may point to a read error. The chain carries TRBV20-1 and TRBJ2-2; 8 bases fit TRBD2. This CDR3 is built from 16 residues. Germline lookup yields CDR1 DFQATT and CDR2 SNEGSKA (reference sequence). CDR3 in DNA: TGCAGTGCTAGTGGAATAGCGGGACAAGGAGCCGGGGAGCCGTTTTTT. It specifies CSASGIAGQGAGEPFF.

This clonotype was seen at least ten times. The chain recombines TRBV6-5 with TRBJ2-2, with 12 bases that match TRBD2. Germline CDR1 MNHEY, CDR2 SVGAGI. V lost 6 bases and J lost 4; bases outside the gene matches: 3. The CDR3 totals 15 residues. The CDR3: CASRQLAGGTGELFF. The CDR3 region has the DNA TGTGCCAGCAGGCAACTAGCGGGAGGCACCGGGGAGCTGTTTTTT.

This clonotype was recorded at least ten times. The chain couples TRBV15 to TRBJ1-4; possibly TRBD1 for D (6 bases). The germline V and J ends were trimmed by 0 bases and 5 bases, with 13 bases remaining between them. CDR1 and CDR2 (germline): LNHNV, YYDKDF (reference sequence). CDR3 length equals 16 residues. CDR3 region: CATSRDEGTGNEKLFF. As DNA, the CDR3 is TGTGCCACCAGCAGAGATGAGGGAACAGGGAATGAAAAACTGTTTTTT.

Comments on this clonotype: Relative to the germline gene, one junction end is altered; a read error may explain this. The chain uses TRBV15 and TRBJ2-1; D is uncertain. Germline CDR1 LNHNV, CDR2 YYDKDF (reference sequence). The CDR3 extends over 23 amino acids. The CDR3, as DNA: TGTGCCACCAGCAGGGACCTAGTCGCCGACACACACACCAGCGTGAGCTCCTACAGTGAGCAGTTCTTC. It yields the protein CATSRDLVADTHTSVSSYSEQFF.